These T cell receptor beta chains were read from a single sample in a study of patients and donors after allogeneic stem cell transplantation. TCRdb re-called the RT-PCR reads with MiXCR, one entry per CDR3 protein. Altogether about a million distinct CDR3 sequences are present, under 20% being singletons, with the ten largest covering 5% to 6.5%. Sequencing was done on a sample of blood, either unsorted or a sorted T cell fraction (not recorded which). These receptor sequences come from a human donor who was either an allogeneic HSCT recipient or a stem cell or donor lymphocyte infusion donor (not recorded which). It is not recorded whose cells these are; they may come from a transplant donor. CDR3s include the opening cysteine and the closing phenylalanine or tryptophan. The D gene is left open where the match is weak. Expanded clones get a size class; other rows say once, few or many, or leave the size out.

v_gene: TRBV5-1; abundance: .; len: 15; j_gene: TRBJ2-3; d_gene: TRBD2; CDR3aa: CASSLVSGITDTQYF; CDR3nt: TGCGCCAGCAGCTTGGTGAGCGGGATAACAGATACGCAGTATTTT
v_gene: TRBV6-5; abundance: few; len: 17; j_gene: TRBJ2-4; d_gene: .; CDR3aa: CASSYHPSGTAKNIQYF; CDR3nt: TGTGCCAGCAGTTACCACCCTTCCGGGACGGCCAAAAACATTCAGTACTTC
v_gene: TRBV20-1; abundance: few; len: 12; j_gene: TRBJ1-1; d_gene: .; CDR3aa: CSARQGFREAFF; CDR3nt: TGCAGTGCTAGACAGGGGTTTAGGGAAGCTTTCTTT
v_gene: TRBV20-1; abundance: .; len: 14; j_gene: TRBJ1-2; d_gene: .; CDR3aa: CSVPLHPTENGYTF; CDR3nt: TGCAGTGTTCCGCTACACCCCACCGAGAATGGCTACACCTTC
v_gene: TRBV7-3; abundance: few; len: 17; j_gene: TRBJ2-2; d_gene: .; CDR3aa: CASSLSMAAARTGELFF; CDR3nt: TGTGCCAGCAGCTTATCGATGGCGGCCGCGAGGACCGGGGAGCTGTTTTTT
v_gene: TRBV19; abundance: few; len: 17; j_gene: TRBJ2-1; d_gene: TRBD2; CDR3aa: CASSIDRRLAEYNEQFF; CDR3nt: TGTGCCAGTAGTATAGATCGCCGACTAGCGGAATACAATGAGCAGTTCTTC
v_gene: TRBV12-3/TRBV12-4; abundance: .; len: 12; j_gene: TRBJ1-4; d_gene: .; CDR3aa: CASSTLREKLFF; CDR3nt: TGTGCCAGCAGTACTCTGAGGGAAAAACTGTTTTTT
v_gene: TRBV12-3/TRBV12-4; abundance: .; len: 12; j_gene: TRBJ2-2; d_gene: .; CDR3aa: CASRRDSGELFF; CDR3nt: TGTGCCAGCAGGAGGGACTCCGGGGAGCTGTTTTTT
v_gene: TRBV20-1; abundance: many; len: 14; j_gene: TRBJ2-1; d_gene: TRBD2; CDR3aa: CSALPSGRANEQFF; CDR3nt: TGCAGTGCCCTCCCTAGCGGGAGGGCCAATGAGCAGTTCTTC
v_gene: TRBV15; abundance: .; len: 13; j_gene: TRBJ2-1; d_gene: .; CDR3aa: CATSGAIGYEQFF; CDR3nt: TGTGCCACCAGCGGCGCCATCGGCTATGAGCAGTTCTTC
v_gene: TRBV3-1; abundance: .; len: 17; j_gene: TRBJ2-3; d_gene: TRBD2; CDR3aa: CASSRWTSGRGADTQYF; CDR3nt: TGTGCCAGCAGCCGGTGGACTAGCGGACGTGGGGCAGATACGCAGTATTTT
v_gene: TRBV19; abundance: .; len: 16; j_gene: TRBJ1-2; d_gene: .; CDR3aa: CASSKVGDRATYGYTF; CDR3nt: TGTGCCAGTAGTAAGGTTGGGGACCGAGCTACCTATGGCTACACCTTC
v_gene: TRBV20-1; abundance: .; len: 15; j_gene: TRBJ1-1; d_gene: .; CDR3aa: CSARGATGAHTEAFF; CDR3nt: TGCAGTGCTAGAGGGGCTACTGGGGCCCACACTGAAGCTTTCTTT
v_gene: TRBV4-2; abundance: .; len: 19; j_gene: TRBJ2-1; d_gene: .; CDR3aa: CASSHAVGDGASSYNEQFF; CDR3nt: TGTGCCAGCAGCCACGCCGTCGGTGATGGCGCAAGCTCCTACAATGAGCAGTTCTTC
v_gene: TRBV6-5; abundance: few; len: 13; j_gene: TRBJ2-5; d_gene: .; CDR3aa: CASSSPPVSTQYF; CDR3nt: TGTGCCAGCAGTTCCCCGCCGGTTTCGACCCAGTACTTC
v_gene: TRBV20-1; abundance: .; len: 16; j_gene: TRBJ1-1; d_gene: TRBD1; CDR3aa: CSARVQGAMVNTEAFF; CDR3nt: TGCAGTGCTAGAGTTCAGGGGGCAATGGTGAACACTGAAGCTTTCTTT
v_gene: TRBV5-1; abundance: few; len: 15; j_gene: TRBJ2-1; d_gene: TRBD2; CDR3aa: CASSLRAGVEHEQFF; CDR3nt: TGCGCCAGCAGCTTACGAGCGGGAGTAGAGCATGAGCAGTTCTTC
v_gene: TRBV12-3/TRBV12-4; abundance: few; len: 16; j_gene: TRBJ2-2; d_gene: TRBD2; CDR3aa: CASSLESSGGTGELFF; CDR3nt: TGTGCCAGCAGTTTAGAATCTAGCGGTGGCACCGGGGAGCTGTTTTTT
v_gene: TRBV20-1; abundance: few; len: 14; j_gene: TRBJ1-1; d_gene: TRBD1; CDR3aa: CSAIDRGLNTEAFF; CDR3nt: TGCAGTGCTATAGACAGGGGGCTGAACACTGAAGCTTTCTTT
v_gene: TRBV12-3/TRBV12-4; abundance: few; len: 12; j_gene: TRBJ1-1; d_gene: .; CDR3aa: CASRSDGAEAFF; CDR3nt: TGTGCCAGCAGGTCGGACGGGGCTGAAGCTTTCTTT
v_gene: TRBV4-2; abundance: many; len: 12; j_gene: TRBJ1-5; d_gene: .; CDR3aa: CASSQQGSPQHF; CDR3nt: TGTGCCAGCAGCCAACAAGGATCGCCCCAGCATTTT
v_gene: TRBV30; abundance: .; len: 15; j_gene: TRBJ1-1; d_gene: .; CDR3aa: CAWRGAGAMNTEAFF; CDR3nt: TGTGCCTGGAGAGGGGCAGGGGCGATGAACACTGAAGCTTTCTTT
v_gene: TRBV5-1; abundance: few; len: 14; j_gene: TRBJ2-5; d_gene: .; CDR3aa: CASQHESVLETQYF; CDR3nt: TGCGCCAGCCAACACGAATCCGTATTGGAGACCCAGTACTTC
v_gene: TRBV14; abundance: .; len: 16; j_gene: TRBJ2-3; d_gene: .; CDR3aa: CASSRLVGAYTDTQYF; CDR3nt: TGTGCCAGCAGCCGCCTAGTCGGGGCTTACACAGATACGCAGTATTTT